This TCR beta chain is from a study of patients and donors after allogeneic stem cell transplantation. This clonotype was detected only a few times. TCRdb passed the RT-PCR reads through MiXCR, listing each CDR3 protein once. The sample yields approximately 410,000 distinct CDR3 sequences, around 16% seen once. V was clipped by 0 bases and J by 4 bases, with 4 bases between them. Germline V gives CDR1 KGHDR, CDR2 SFDVKD. The CDR3 contains 13 residues. The receptor comes from a human donor who was either an allogeneic HSCT recipient or a stem cell or donor lymphocyte infusion donor (not recorded which). It is not recorded whose cells these are; they may come from a transplant donor. The chain recombines TRBV24-1 with TRBJ2-3; D is unclear. The sequenced sample was blood, either unsorted or a sorted T cell fraction (not recorded which). This CDR3 reads CATSDLLPDTQYF. The CDR3 bases are TGTGCCACCAGTGATTTGCTTCCAGATACGCAGTATTTT.